The entry below gives a single T cell receptor (beta chain) sequence along with its context. Its antigen is as yet unknown. A read error is possible here, since a much larger clone lies one base away. Using its own MiXCR run on the RACE reads, TCRdb lists one record per CDR3 protein. This table holds some 98,000 distinct CDR3 sequences, 9.5% to 14% found once. The sample comes from a study of human T cells and chemical hapten exposure. Overall study findings and caveats: Relative to control repertoires, expanded TCRs gave rise to significantly more large CDR3 similarity clusters. PT1 expanded TCR numbers rose with patch test score.

Stated time point: pre-sensitization, week 0. Described treatment: therapeutic diphenylcyclopropenone sensitization with weekly scalp DPC. Those who donated were patients with alopecia, 18 to 70 years of age, and suitable for DPC. This sample comprised whole blood, obtained in connection with sensitization to the hapten diphenylcyclopropenone (DPC). The sequence derives from a woman aged 55-69 years with alopecia areata. Some clones in this sample may be carry-over from other donors' samples.

The CDR3 is CANSFQAMNTGELFF. The CDR3 nucleotides read TGTGCCAACAGCTTCCAAGCGATGAACACCGGGGAGCTGTTTTTT. The chain joins TRBV11-2 to TRBJ2-2, with D hard to call. Germline CDR1 reads SGHAT; CDR2 reads FQNNGV. This CDR3 is built from 15 residues.